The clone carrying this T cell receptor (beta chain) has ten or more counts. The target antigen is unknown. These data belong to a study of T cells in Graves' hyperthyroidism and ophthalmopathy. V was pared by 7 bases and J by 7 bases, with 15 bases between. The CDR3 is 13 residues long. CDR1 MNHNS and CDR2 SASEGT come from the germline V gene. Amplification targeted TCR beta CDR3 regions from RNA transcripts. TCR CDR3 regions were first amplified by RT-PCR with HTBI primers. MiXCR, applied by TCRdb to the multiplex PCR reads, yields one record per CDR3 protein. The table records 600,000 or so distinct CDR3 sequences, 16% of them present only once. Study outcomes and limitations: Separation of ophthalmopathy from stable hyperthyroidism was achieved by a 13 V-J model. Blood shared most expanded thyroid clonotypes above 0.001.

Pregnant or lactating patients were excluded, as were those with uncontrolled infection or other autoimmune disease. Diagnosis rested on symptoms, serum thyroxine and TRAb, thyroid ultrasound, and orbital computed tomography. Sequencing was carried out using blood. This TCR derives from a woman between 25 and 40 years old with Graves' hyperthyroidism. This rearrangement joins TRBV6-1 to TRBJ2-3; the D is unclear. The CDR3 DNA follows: TGTGCCAGCACCGAAGCACATCGAAATACGCAGTATTTT. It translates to CASTEAHRNTQYF.